The rows below give T cell receptor beta chains drawn from one sample of a study of cytomegalovirus exposure and HLA in healthy donors. Here immunoSEQ multiplex PCR was the method, and the copy in TCRdb shows in-frame clones only, minus some. The sample includes some 180,000 clones, 86% of them seen just once. The sample was PBMCs. These receptor sequences come from a man aged 25-45 years in good health and CMV-seropositive. Both conserved end residues are part of each CDR3. Each record gives: CDR3 length, clone size, D gene, J gene, V gene, CDR3 protein, CDR3 DNA. D genes are given only for firm matches. Part of the rows lack a size; the others show once, few, many or a class for expanded clones.

cdr3_length: 16
clone_size: -
d_call: TRBD2
j_call: TRBJ2-1
v_call: TRBV9
cdr3_aa: CASSVSGRGAYNEQFF
cdr3_nt: TGTGCCAGCAGCGTTAGCGGGAGAGGGGCTTACAATGAGCAGTTCTTC

cdr3_length: 13
clone_size: -
d_call: -
j_call: TRBJ1-1
v_call: TRBV6-6
cdr3_aa: CASSRGETTEAFF
cdr3_nt: TGTGCCAGCAGCCGGGGGGAAACCACTGAAGCTTTCTTT

cdr3_length: 12
clone_size: once
d_call: -
j_call: TRBJ1-1
v_call: TRBV28
cdr3_aa: CASSLLGIAAFF
cdr3_nt: TGTGCCAGCAGCCTATTGGGCATCGCGGCTTTCTTT

cdr3_length: 15
clone_size: -
d_call: TRBD1
j_call: TRBJ2-1
v_call: TRBV5-5
cdr3_aa: CASSLYGTGRNEQFF
cdr3_nt: TGTGCCAGCAGCTTATACGGGACAGGGAGGAATGAGCAGTTCTTC

cdr3_length: 15
clone_size: -
d_call: -
j_call: TRBJ1-1
v_call: TRBV5-1
cdr3_aa: CASSSPGPDPFEAFF
cdr3_nt: TGCGCCAGCAGCTCTCCGGGACCAGACCCCTTTGAAGCTTTCTTT

cdr3_length: 15
clone_size: -
d_call: -
j_call: TRBJ2-7
v_call: TRBV27
cdr3_aa: CASNVGPKGTYEQYF
cdr3_nt: TGTGCCAGCAACGTGGGACCCAAAGGGACCTACGAGCAGTACTTC

cdr3_length: 14
clone_size: -
d_call: -
j_call: TRBJ2-3
v_call: TRBV7-2
cdr3_aa: CASSPDLRTDTQYF
cdr3_nt: TGTGCCAGCAGCCCAGACTTACGCACAGATACGCAGTATTTT

cdr3_length: 12
clone_size: -
d_call: -
j_call: TRBJ2-5
v_call: TRBV7-9
cdr3_aa: CASSFRGETQYF
cdr3_nt: TGTGCCAGCAGCTTTCGGGGCGAGACCCAGTACTTC

cdr3_length: 14
clone_size: many
d_call: -
j_call: TRBJ1-3
v_call: TRBV19
cdr3_aa: CASSTPDRVHTIYF
cdr3_nt: TGTGCCAGTAGTACCCCGGACAGAGTGCACACCATATATTTT

cdr3_length: 16
clone_size: once
d_call: -
j_call: TRBJ1-2
v_call: TRBV6-1
cdr3_aa: CASSEDARFRDYGYTF
cdr3_nt: TGTGCCAGCAGTGAGGACGCCAGGTTTCGTGACTATGGCTACACCTTC

cdr3_length: 15
clone_size: -
d_call: -
j_call: TRBJ2-1
v_call: TRBV19
cdr3_aa: CASSIDLSSYNEQFF
cdr3_nt: TGTGCCAGTAGTATAGATCTTAGCTCCTACAATGAGCAGTTCTTC

cdr3_length: 15
clone_size: -
d_call: TRBD1
j_call: TRBJ1-1
v_call: TRBV29-1
cdr3_aa: CSVESGQGVLTEAFF
cdr3_nt: TGCAGCGTTGAGTCCGGACAGGGCGTACTCACTGAAGCTTTCTTT

cdr3_length: 11
clone_size: -
d_call: -
j_call: TRBJ2-1
v_call: TRBV20-1
cdr3_aa: CSAREHGAQFF
cdr3_nt: TGCAGTGCTAGAGAGCACGGCGCCCAGTTCTTC

cdr3_length: 16
clone_size: -
d_call: -
j_call: TRBJ2-2
v_call: TRBV15
cdr3_aa: CATSPRRGLGTGELFF
cdr3_nt: TGTGCCACCAGCCCTCGAAGAGGTTTAGGCACCGGGGAGCTGTTTTTT

cdr3_length: 18
clone_size: -
d_call: TRBD1
j_call: TRBJ1-3
v_call: TRBV7-9
cdr3_aa: CASSTDRDRLSSGNTIYF
cdr3_nt: TGTGCCAGCAGCACGGACAGGGATAGGTTGTCCTCTGGAAACACCATATATTTT

cdr3_length: 17
clone_size: -
d_call: -
j_call: TRBJ2-7
v_call: TRBV4-1
cdr3_aa: CASSQDLSEPLGYEQYF
cdr3_nt: TGCGCCAGCAGCCAAGATCTATCGGAGCCGCTCGGGTACGAGCAGTACTTC

cdr3_length: 12
clone_size: -
d_call: -
j_call: TRBJ2-5
v_call: TRBV7-9
cdr3_aa: CASCAREETQYF
cdr3_nt: TGTGCCAGCTGCGCGAGGGAAGAGACCCAGTACTTC

cdr3_length: 12
clone_size: -
d_call: -
j_call: TRBJ1-5
v_call: TRBV7-2
cdr3_aa: CASSVSNQPQHF
cdr3_nt: TGTGCCAGCAGCGTTAGCAATCAGCCCCAGCATTTT

cdr3_length: 13
clone_size: -
d_call: -
j_call: TRBJ2-6
v_call: TRBV6-1
cdr3_aa: CASLISGANVLTF
cdr3_nt: TGTGCCAGTCTCATCAGTGGGGCCAACGTCCTGACTTTC

cdr3_length: 14
clone_size: -
d_call: -
j_call: TRBJ1-1
v_call: TRBV9
cdr3_aa: CASSARLVGYEAFF
cdr3_nt: TGTGCCAGCAGCGCCAGGTTGGTCGGATATGAAGCTTTCTTT

cdr3_length: 13
clone_size: -
d_call: -
j_call: TRBJ2-7
v_call: TRBV6-5
cdr3_aa: CASRQLLSYEQYF
cdr3_nt: TGTGCCAGCAGACAGCTCCTATCCTACGAGCAGTACTTC

cdr3_length: 14
clone_size: -
d_call: -
j_call: TRBJ2-5
v_call: TRBV7-2
cdr3_aa: CASSLAGRRETQYF
cdr3_nt: TGTGCCAGCAGCTTAGCAGGCCGGCGAGAGACCCAGTACTTC

cdr3_length: 16
clone_size: few
d_call: TRBD2
j_call: TRBJ2-1
v_call: TRBV11-2
cdr3_aa: CASSFSAGGTYNEQFF
cdr3_nt: TGTGCCAGCAGCTTTTCGGCGGGGGGAACCTACAATGAGCAGTTCTTC

cdr3_length: 15
clone_size: -
d_call: -
j_call: TRBJ2-7
v_call: TRBV4-1
cdr3_aa: CASSQGVLSSYEQYF
cdr3_nt: TGCGCCAGCAGCCAAGGAGTCCTAAGCTCCTACGAGCAGTACTTC

cdr3_length: 14
clone_size: -
d_call: -
j_call: TRBJ2-4
v_call: TRBV5-1
cdr3_aa: CASSLAGQGNIQYF
cdr3_nt: TGCGCCAGCAGCTTGGCGGGACAAGGCAACATTCAGTACTTC

cdr3_length: 15
clone_size: -
d_call: -
j_call: TRBJ1-3
v_call: TRBV15
cdr3_aa: CATSREDTFGNTIYF
cdr3_nt: TGTGCCACCAGCAGGGAGGACACTTTTGGAAACACCATATATTTT

cdr3_length: 16
clone_size: -
d_call: TRBD2
j_call: TRBJ2-7
v_call: TRBV9
cdr3_aa: CASSPNVLAGAYEQYF
cdr3_nt: TGTGCCAGCAGCCCCAACGTACTAGCGGGTGCCTACGAGCAGTACTTC

cdr3_length: 11
clone_size: few
d_call: TRBD1
j_call: TRBJ1-1
v_call: TRBV10-2
cdr3_aa: CASTGDTEAFF
cdr3_nt: TGCGCCAGTACAGGGGACACTGAAGCTTTCTTT

cdr3_length: 15
clone_size: -
d_call: -
j_call: TRBJ1-5
v_call: TRBV11-2
cdr3_aa: CASSENRESVQPQHF
cdr3_nt: TGTGCCAGCAGCGAAAACAGGGAGAGCGTTCAGCCCCAGCATTTT

cdr3_length: 14
clone_size: -
d_call: -
j_call: TRBJ2-1
v_call: TRBV7-6
cdr3_aa: CASSFDDRYNEQFF
cdr3_nt: TGTGCCAGCAGCTTTGATGACAGGTACAATGAGCAGTTCTTC

cdr3_length: 13
clone_size: few
d_call: -
j_call: TRBJ2-3
v_call: TRBV7-2
cdr3_aa: CASSLTGADTQYF
cdr3_nt: TGTGCCAGCAGCTTAACGGGGGCGGATACGCAGTATTTT

cdr3_length: 14
clone_size: -
d_call: TRBD2
j_call: TRBJ2-7
v_call: TRBV5-1
cdr3_aa: CASSLGTSTDEQYF
cdr3_nt: TGCGCCAGCAGCTTAGGGACTAGCACCGACGAGCAGTACTTC

cdr3_length: 15
clone_size: -
d_call: TRBD1
j_call: TRBJ1-5
v_call: TRBV10-3
cdr3_aa: CAIRSTRDRDQPQHF
cdr3_nt: TGTGCCATCAGATCAACCCGGGACAGAGATCAGCCCCAGCATTTT

cdr3_length: 12
clone_size: -
d_call: -
j_call: TRBJ2-7
v_call: TRBV7-2
cdr3_aa: CASSPITYEQYF
cdr3_nt: TGTGCCAGCAGCCCCATTACCTACGAGCAGTACTTC

cdr3_length: 14
clone_size: -
d_call: TRBD1
j_call: TRBJ1-5
v_call: TRBV19
cdr3_aa: CASTDRDSNQPQHF
cdr3_nt: TGTGCCAGTACGGACAGGGATAGCAATCAGCCCCAGCATTTT

cdr3_length: 15
clone_size: -
d_call: -
j_call: TRBJ1-5
v_call: TRBV7-2
cdr3_aa: CASSPRSGDNQPQHF
cdr3_nt: TGTGCCAGCAGCCCGAGGTCAGGGGACAATCAGCCCCAGCATTTT

cdr3_length: 13
clone_size: -
d_call: -
j_call: TRBJ2-2
v_call: TRBV29-1
cdr3_aa: CSVDEGGSGELFF
cdr3_nt: TGCAGCGTTGACGAGGGTGGGTCCGGGGAGCTGTTTTTT

cdr3_length: 16
clone_size: -
d_call: -
j_call: TRBJ1-1
v_call: TRBV5-1
cdr3_aa: CASSRPRGPGDTEAFF
cdr3_nt: TGCGCCAGCAGCCGCCCCCGGGGCCCGGGGGACACTGAAGCTTTCTTT

cdr3_length: 15
clone_size: few
d_call: -
j_call: TRBJ1-6
v_call: TRBV7-9
cdr3_aa: CASSLVGTGNSPLHF
cdr3_nt: TGTGCCAGCAGCTTAGTCGGGACGGGTAATTCACCCCTCCACTTT

cdr3_length: 14
clone_size: -
d_call: -
j_call: TRBJ2-3
v_call: TRBV27
cdr3_aa: CASSLWDQTDTQYF
cdr3_nt: TGTGCCAGCAGTTTATGGGACCAGACAGATACGCAGTATTTT

cdr3_length: 14
clone_size: few
d_call: TRBD1
j_call: TRBJ1-1
v_call: TRBV7-3
cdr3_aa: CASSTGQGHTEAFF
cdr3_nt: TGTGCCAGCAGCACGGGACAGGGACACACTGAAGCTTTCTTT

cdr3_length: 15
clone_size: -
d_call: TRBD2
j_call: TRBJ2-3
v_call: TRBV7-3
cdr3_aa: CASSLSGRRADTQYF
cdr3_nt: TGTGCCAGCAGCTTGAGCGGGAGGAGGGCAGATACGCAGTATTTT

cdr3_length: 16
clone_size: few
d_call: -
j_call: TRBJ2-6
v_call: TRBV6-4
cdr3_aa: CASSPRGIDGANVLTF
cdr3_nt: TGTGCCAGCAGTCCTAGGGGAATTGATGGGGCCAACGTCCTGACTTTC

cdr3_length: 16
clone_size: -
d_call: TRBD2
j_call: TRBJ2-3
v_call: TRBV2
cdr3_aa: CASRLAGASVTDTQYF
cdr3_nt: TGTGCCAGCAGGCTAGCGGGGGCCTCAGTCACAGATACGCAGTATTTT

cdr3_length: 14
clone_size: -
d_call: -
j_call: TRBJ2-5
v_call: TRBV9
cdr3_aa: CASSIPGPQETQYF
cdr3_nt: TGTGCCAGCAGCATACCCGGGCCGCAAGAGACCCAGTACTTC